This is a list of T cell receptor beta chains from one sample in a study of metastatic and nonmetastatic thyroid tumors. TCRdb re-called the PCR reads with MiXCR. The data contain about 27,000 clones, less than 15% of them seen just once; the ten biggest clones take up more than 15%. Sequenced: blood. Source of these receptors: a female donor with papillary thyroid cancer or a benign thyroid nodule (not recorded which). Some clones in this sample may be carry-over from other donors' samples. Both conserved end residues are part of each CDR3. The D gene is left open where the match is weak. Rows may omit the clone size; those that give it use once, few, many or a size class.

len | d_gene | j_gene | abundance | v_gene | CDR3nt | CDR3aa
13 | NA | TRBJ2-7 | many | TRBV7-2 | TGTGCCAGCAGCTTAGCGGTCTCCTGCGAGCAGTACTTC | CASSLAVSCEQYF
17 | TRBD2 | TRBJ2-2 | many | TRBV4-2 | TGTGCCAGCAGCCAAGGTACCTTAGCGGGCGGGACCGGGGAGCTGTTTTTT | CASSQGTLAGGTGELFF
14 | TRBD1 | TRBJ2-7 | many | TRBV20-1 | TGCAGTGCCGACCCCGGGACAGGGACGTACGAGCAGTACTTC | CSADPGTGTYEQYF
13 | NA | TRBJ2-5 | many | TRBV10-3 | TGTGCCATCAGTGAGTTTTTCGGTGGGGCCCAGTACTTC | CAISEFFGGAQYF
13 | NA | TRBJ1-2 | few | TRBV6-6 | TGTGCCAGCAGTTACGGACAGCACTATGGCTACACCTTC | CASSYGQHYGYTF
13 | NA | TRBJ2-5 | many | TRBV5-1 | TGCGCCAGCAGCGGCCAGTCAGAAGAGACCCAGTACTTC | CASSGQSEETQYF
13 | NA | TRBJ1-2 | many | TRBV14 | TGTGCCAGCAGCGCAGGGACTAACTATGGCTACACCTTC | CASSAGTNYGYTF
15 | TRBD2 | TRBJ2-2 | many | TRBV10-1 | TGCGCCAGCCAACCCGGGACTAGGGACACCGGGGAGCTGTTTTTT | CASQPGTRDTGELFF
16 | TRBD2 | TRBJ2-1 | many | TRBV27 | TGTGCCAGCAGTCCCCACACTAGCGGGGTATACAATGAGCAGTTCTTC | CASSPHTSGVYNEQFF
15 | NA | TRBJ2-5 | many | TRBV28 | TGTGCCAGCAGTTCCCCCTGGACCCAAGGGAAGACCCAGTACTTC | CASSSPWTQGKTQYF
15 | TRBD2 | TRBJ2-1 | NA | TRBV20-1 | TGCAGTGCTAGACCGACTAGCGACCACCGAAATGAGCAGTTCTTC | CSARPTSDHRNEQFF
21 | TRBD2 | TRBJ2-2 | NA | TRBV7-3 | TGTGCCAGCAGCTTACGTGGATTCCCGCCGACTAGCGGGAGATCGGCCGGGGAGCTGTTTTTT | CASSLRGFPPTSGRSAGELFF
16 | TRBD1 | TRBJ1-4 | many | TRBV20-1 | TGCAGTGCTCGCCCTACAGGGGGGGGAACTAATGAAAAACTGTTTTTT | CSARPTGGGTNEKLFF
16 | NA | TRBJ2-1 | NA | TRBV6-1 | TGTGCCAGCTATTTCGACACTCAGATCTCCTACAATGAGCAGTTCTTC | CASYFDTQISYNEQFF
17 | NA | TRBJ1-2 | many | TRBV11-1 | TGTGCCAGCAGCCCGGTTCGCCCCAAGCCAACTAACTATGGCTACACCTTC | CASSPVRPKPTNYGYTF
13 | NA | TRBJ1-1 | many | TRBV28 | TGTGCCAGCAGTTTAAATGTGAACACTGAAGCTTTCTTT | CASSLNVNTEAFF
14 | NA | TRBJ1-6 | many | TRBV7-2 | TGTGCCAGCAGCTTACGGGACGGGTATTCACCCCTCCACTTT | CASSLRDGYSPLHF
14 | NA | TRBJ1-5 | many | TRBV6-1 | TGTGCCAGCAGTGCCCGACAGGCGTCTCAGCCCCAGCATTTT | CASSARQASQPQHF
12 | NA | TRBJ1-2 | many | TRBV20-1 | TGCAGTGCTAGAGATGTGGGGTGGGGCTACACCTTC | CSARDVGWGYTF
13 | NA | TRBJ2-1 | many | TRBV28 | TGTGCCAGCAGTATACGGACCGGGAATGAGCAGTTCTTC | CASSIRTGNEQFF
16 | TRBD2 | TRBJ2-5 | many | TRBV2 | TGTGCCAGCAGTCCGGGACTAGCGGGAGGGCTAGAGACCCAGTACTTC | CASSPGLAGGLETQYF
14 | TRBD2 | TRBJ2-1 | many | TRBV19 | TGTGCCAGCGGAGGACTAGTGGAGCGGAATGAGCAGTTCTTC | CASGGLVERNEQFF
13 | NA | TRBJ2-7 | NA | TRBV27 | TGTGCCAGCAGGTGGGGAACCTCCTACGAGCAGTACTTC | CASRWGTSYEQYF
14 | NA | TRBJ1-1 | many | TRBV10-3 | TGTGCCATCAGCGAGGGACGAGGGGCCACTGAAGCTTTCTTT | CAISEGRGATEAFF
14 | TRBD1 | TRBJ2-7 | many | TRBV30 | TGTGCCTGGGAAGCCGGACAGGGGGCGGCTGAGCAGTACTTC | CAWEAGQGAAEQYF
18 | TRBD2 | TRBJ2-1 | NA | TRBV20-1 | TGCAGTGCTAGAGATCCTGCTAGCGGGAGGAGCTCCTACAATGAGCAGTTCTTC | CSARDPASGRSSYNEQFF
15 | NA | TRBJ2-3 | many | TRBV4-2 | TGTGCCAGCAGCCAGAGGGACTCCGACACAGATACGCAGTATTTT | CASSQRDSDTDTQYF
14 | TRBD1 | TRBJ2-2 | many | TRBV20-1 | TGCAGTGCCAAGGACAGGGGTAACACCGGGGAGCTGTTTTTT | CSAKDRGNTGELFF
15 | NA | TRBJ2-7 | many | TRBV4-2 | TGTGCCAGCAGCCAGTTCCGGGACAACTCCTACGAGCAGTACTTC | CASSQFRDNSYEQYF
14 | NA | TRBJ2-6 | many | TRBV20-1 | TGCAGTGCTAGAGAAGGGGGTGGGGCCAACGTCCTGACTTTC | CSAREGGGANVLTF
13 | NA | TRBJ2-1 | many | TRBV20-1 | TGCAGTGCTAGGCGGGTCAGCTACAATGAGCAGTTCTTC | CSARRVSYNEQFF
14 | TRBD2 | TRBJ2-3 | medium-sized | TRBV27 | TGTGCCAGCAGTCCCAGCGGGGAATCAGATACGCAGTATTTT | CASSPSGESDTQYF
15 | NA | TRBJ1-6 | many | TRBV4-3 | TGCGCCAGCAGCCAAGATGAGGGTTATAATTCACCCCTCCACTTT | CASSQDEGYNSPLHF
14 | NA | TRBJ2-3 | NA | TRBV12-3/TRBV12-4 | TGCGCCAGCAGGTTCAGACAGAACACAGATACGCAGTATTTT | CASRFRQNTDTQYF
14 | NA | TRBJ1-2 | few | TRBV27 | TGTGCCAGCAGTTTAAGCCGGGGAGCGGTTGGCTACACCTTC | CASSLSRGAVGYTF
17 | NA | TRBJ2-1 | many | TRBV9 | TGTGCCAGCAGCGTAGATGACGGGAGAGGCTCCTACAATGAGCAGTTCTTC | CASSVDDGRGSYNEQFF
14 | NA | TRBJ2-7 | medium-sized | TRBV30 | TGTGCCTGGAGTATGGGGGGATCCTCCTACGAGCAGTACTTC | CAWSMGGSSYEQYF
12 | NA | TRBJ1-2 | many | TRBV20-1 | TGCAGTGCTAGACACCACTCATTAGGCTACACCTTC | CSARHHSLGYTF
13 | TRBD2 | TRBJ2-5 | many | TRBV12-3/TRBV12-4 | TGTGCCACGACTAGCGGAAACCAAGAGACCCAGTACTTC | CATTSGNQETQYF
14 | NA | TRBJ2-7 | NA | TRBV14 | TGTGCCAGCATCCAAGGCTTGGATCACTACGAGCAGTACTTC | CASIQGLDHYEQYF
16 | NA | TRBJ1-5 | many | TRBV12-3/TRBV12-4 | TGTGCCAGCAGTCAGTCGGGGGGGTCGGGAAATCAGCCCCAGCATTTT | CASSQSGGSGNQPQHF